One sample yielded the 32 T cell receptor beta chains listed below, sequenced in a study of blood T cell repertoires in COVID-19. Clones were read by immunoSEQ multiplex PCR, and TCRdb kept only the in-frame ones, dropping some. The sample contains about 200,000 clones, around nine tenths of which appear only once. The sequenced material came from peripheral blood. The origin of the receptors is a man aged 18 to 29 with active or convalescent COVID-19.

The chain links TRBV28 to TRBJ1-2; the match to TRBD1 covers 9 bases. The CDR3 is 13 amino acids. From germline, CDR1 is MDHEN and CDR2 SYDVKM. J lost 7 bases, V lost 2 bases, and 2 bases had no gene match. The CDR3 DNA is TGTGCCAGCAGTTTAAGGGACAGGGTTGGCTACACCTTC. This codes for CASSLRDRVGYTF.

The gene calls are TRBV29-1 and TRBJ1-3, with unresolved D. Germline V CDR1 and CDR2: SQVTM, ANQGSEA. Trimming removed 2 bases from V and 7 bases from J, with 6 bases in between. The CDR3 contains 11 residues. This chain's CDR3 is CSVEQRNTIYF. CDR3 nucleotide sequence: TGCAGCGTTGAACAGAGGAACACCATATATTTT. Supplemented by reference TRBV29-1 and TRBJ1-3, the full variable domain reads SAVISQKPSRDICQRGTSLTIQCQVDSQVTMMFWYRQQPGQSLTLIATANQGSEATYESGFVIDKFPISRPNLTFSTLTVSNMSPEDSSIYLCSVEQRNTIYFGEGSWLTVV.

The rearrangement uses TRBV10-3 and TRBJ2-7, with a weak D call TRBD2 (5 bases). The CDR3 sequence is 13 residues long. In germline, CDR1 is ENHRY, CDR2 SYGVKD. Trimming stripped 2 bases from V and 12 bases from J, with 17 bases between. This CDR3 reads CAISEASRTLPYF. The CDR3 DNA reads as TGTGCCATCAGTGAGGCTTCTAGGACTCTACCGTACTTC.

The chain couples TRBV11-2 to TRBJ2-1; weak D call: TRBD2 (6 bases). CDR3 length: 15 residues. Between the trimmed V and J ends, which lost 3 bases and 9 bases, there was a span of 18 bases. Germline V gene sequence: CDR1 SGHAT, CDR2 FQNNGV. The CDR3 loop reads CASSLRRGQRGEQFF. The CDR3, as DNA: TGTGCCAGCAGCTTGCGGCGGGGCCAAAGGGGTGAGCAGTTCTTC.

CDR3 sequence: CASSAIGTVEAFF. The CDR3 coding sequence is TGTGCCAGCAGCGCCATCGGGACAGTTGAAGCTTTCTTT. The chain combines TRBV9 with TRBJ1-1, with TRBD1 matching over 7 bases. The trim removed 3 bases at V and 7 bases at J, leaving 6 bases unmatched. The CDR3 loop spans 13 amino acids. Germline assignment: CDR1 SGDLS and CDR2 YYNGEE. Full variable domain (rest looked up from reference TRBV9 and TRBJ1-1): DSGVTQTPKHLITATGQRVTLRCSPRSGDLSVYWYQQSLDQGLQFLIQYYNGEERAKGNILERFSAQQFPDLHSELNLSSLELGDSALYFCASSAIGTVEAFFGQGTRLTVV.

V is TRBV5-4 and J is TRBJ1-3; D is unresolved. In germline, CDR1 is SGHNT, CDR2 YYREEE (reference sequence). V lost 3 bases and J 0 bases, leaving 13 bases between the germline ends. This CDR3 region has 16 residues. CDR3 loop: CASSSDISTSGNTIYF. CDR3 in DNA: TGTGCCAGCAGCTCCGACATTTCCACCTCTGGAAACACCATATATTTT. Full variable domain (missing parts from reference TRBV5-4 and TRBJ1-3): ETGVTQSPTHLIKTRGQQVTLRCSSQSGHNTVSWYQQALGQGPQFIFQYYREEENGRGNFPPRFSGLQFPNYSSELNVNALELDDSALYLCASSSDISTSGNTIYFGEGSWLTVV.

This clone appeared a few times. V gene TRBV25-1 combines with J gene TRBJ2-3; 9 bases match TRBD1. The CDR3 is 14 amino acids. V shed 4 bases and J 5 bases; nucleotides not matched to a gene: 4. Looked up from germline, CDR1 is MGHDK and CDR2 is SYGVNS. The CDR3 bases are TGTGCCAGCAGTGTGACAGGGGGAGGAGATACGCAGTATTTT. The encoded protein is CASSVTGGGDTQYF.

The chain couples TRBV9 to TRBJ1-2; 11 bases match TRBD1. The CDR3 sequence is 15 residues long. In germline, CDR1 is SGDLS, CDR2 YYNGEE. With 3 bases clipped from V and 6 bases from J, the junction kept 7 bases outside the gene matches. The CDR3 DNA sequence: TGTGCCAGCAGCGGGACAGGGGGCTGGTTAAATGGCTACACCTTC. This codes for CASSGTGGWLNGYTF.

The chain carries TRBV30 and TRBJ2-3; TRBD2 matches 10 bases. Trimming removed 4 bases from V and 4 bases from J; junction bases left unmatched: 2. The CDR3 runs 13 residues. Germline lookup yields CDR1 GTSNPN and CDR2 SVGIG (reference sequence). CDR3 nucleotides: TGTGCCTGGACTAGCGGGAGCTCAGATACGCAGTATTTT. Its translation is CAWTSGSSDTQYF.

CDR3 nucleotide sequence: TGTGCCAGTAATACAGGGGTCACCGGGGAGCTGTTTTTT. It codes for CASNTGVTGELFF. This chain joins TRBV19 and TRBJ2-2; TRBD1 aligns across 7 bases. V shed 7 bases, J shed 4 bases, and the junction held 3 bases outside the gene matches. The CDR3 is 13 amino acids. The germline V gene has CDR1 LNHDA and CDR2 SQIVND (reference sequence).

The CDR3 protein is CASSSIAGGTYEQYF. The CDR3 DNA follows: TGTGCCAGCAGTTCCATAGCGGGAGGAACCTACGAGCAGTACTTC. The rearrangement uses TRBV27 and TRBJ2-7; 10 nucleotides line up with TRBD2. V gave up 4 bases and J gave up 2 bases; unmatched junction bases: 5. In germline, CDR1 is MNHEY, CDR2 SMNVEV (reference sequence). The CDR3 consists of 15 residues.

This clone occurred a few times. The CDR3 DNA is TGTGCCACCAGCAGAGATCTGACAGGGTACACCATATATTTT. This codes for CATSRDLTGYTIYF. This chain uses TRBV15 with TRBJ1-3; 7 positions agree with TRBD1. The CDR3 covers 14 residues. Losses at the gene ends were 0 bases for V and 8 bases for J; bases not matched to a gene: 4. The V gene's germline CDR1 is LNHNV and CDR2 YYDKDF (reference sequence).

The chain joins TRBV7-9 to TRBJ1-1; D remains ambiguous. V was clipped by 6 bases and J by 7 bases, with 9 bases between them. This CDR3 comprises 11 residues. Per the germline V gene, CDR1 is SEHNR and CDR2 is FQNEAQ (reference sequence). The CDR3 protein is CASSHPSEAFF. In DNA form, the CDR3 reads TGTGCCAGCAGTCATCCTAGTGAAGCTTTCTTT.

The chain combines TRBV9 with TRBJ1-1; 9 nucleotides match TRBD1. The CDR3 has 14 residues. J gave up 0 bases and V 7 bases, and 4 bases lay outside the gene matches. The germline V gene has CDR1 SGDLS and CDR2 YYNGEE. The CDR3 here is CASGTGQLNTEAFF. In nucleotides, the CDR3 is TGTGCCAGCGGGACAGGGCAATTGAACACTGAAGCTTTCTTT. The variable domain in full, completed from reference TRBV9 and TRBJ1-1, reads DSGVTQTPKHLITATGQRVTLRCSPRSGDLSVYWYQQSLDQGLQFLIQYYNGEERAKGNILERFSAQQFPDLHSELNLSSLELGDSALYFCASGTGQLNTEAFFGQGTRLTVV.

The count of this clone is one. The chain combines TRBV5-6 with TRBJ1-2, with D unresolved. This CDR3 spans 14 amino acids. The germline gives CDR1 SGHDT, CDR2 YYEEEE. Trimming cost V 2 bases and J 7 bases, with 15 bases left between them. The CDR3 DNA follows: TGTGCCAGCAGCTTTGCAGGACTCTGGCGTGGCTACACCTTC. Residues: CASSFAGLWRGYTF. The full variable domain, in which reference TRBV5-6 and TRBJ1-2 provide the parts outside the CDR3, is DAGVTQSPTHLIKTRGQQVTLRCSPKSGHDTVSWYQQALGQGPQFIFQYYEEEERQRGNFPDRFSGHQFPNYSSELNVNALLLGDSALYLCASSFAGLWRGYTFGSGTRLTVV.

The rearrangement links TRBV5-1 to TRBJ2-4, with 12 bases that match TRBD1. The CDR3 runs 16 residues. The germline V gene encodes CDR1 SGHRS and CDR2 YFSETQ. V lost 0 bases and J lost 8; bases outside the gene matches: 6. The CDR3 DNA is TGCGCCAGCAGCTTGGAGGGACAGGGGGCTTTCGACATTCAGTACTTC. This translates into CASSLEGQGAFDIQYF.

The V gene is TRBV4-1, the J gene TRBJ1-1, with 7 bases identical to TRBD1. Germline-derived CDR1 and CDR2 are MGHRA and YSYEKL. The CDR3 covers 16 residues. V trimming: 5 bases; J trimming: 0 bases; junction bases outside the gene matches: 9. The DNA of the CDR3 is TGCGCCAGCAGCACCCGACAGGGTAAAATGAACACTGAAGCTTTCTTT. Its protein product is CASSTRQGKMNTEAFF.

V and J are TRBV2 and TRBJ1-1; D is unclear. Germline V lookup: CDR1 SNHLY, CDR2 FYNNEI. V was pared by 6 bases and J by 0 bases, with 8 bases between. The CDR3 is 13 amino acids. The CDR3 DNA sequence: TGTGCCAGCAGCAAGAACATGAACACTGAAGCTTTCTTT. Translation gives CASSKNMNTEAFF.

The rearrangement joins TRBV2 to TRBJ2-3; 8 bases line up with TRBD2. The CDR3 totals 15 residues. Germline CDR1 reads SNHLY; CDR2 reads FYNNEI. V lost 6 bases and J lost 4; bases outside the gene matches: 9. The CDR3 is CASSRAGAESDTQYF. Here the CDR3 DNA reads TGTGCCAGCAGCCGAGCGGGGGCGGAATCAGATACGCAGTATTTT.

J is TRBJ1-4 and V is TRBV6-5; 7 bases fit TRBD1. From germline, CDR1 is MNHEY and CDR2 SVGAGI. The CDR3 is 15 residues long. Trimming took 5 bases from V and 8 from J; bases not matched to a gene: 11. CDR3: CASSPRTGLAEKLFF. DNA of the CDR3: TGTGCCAGCAGTCCCCGGACAGGTTTAGCCGAAAAACTGTTTTTT.

V gene TRBV7-3 combines with J gene TRBJ1-2; 9 bases are shared with TRBD1. This CDR3 spans 13 amino acids. Germline V gene sequence: CDR1 SGHTA, CDR2 FQGTGA. Trimming took 4 bases from V and 6 from J; bases not matched to a gene: 3. Here the CDR3 reads CASSSTGGDGYTF. The CDR3, as DNA: TGTGCCAGCAGCTCTACAGGGGGCGATGGCTACACCTTC.

Of note for this clone: A junction boundary mismatches the germline segment, possibly from a read error. The genes are TRBV7-9 and TRBJ2-7; tentatively, D is TRBD1 (5 bases). The germline CDR1 and CDR2 sequences are SEHNR and FQNEAQ (reference sequence). This CDR3 has 12 residues. The CDR3 sequence is CASSLSTLRRDF. In DNA, the CDR3 is TGTGCCAGCAGCTTAAGCACTCTCCGCAGGGACTTC.

Only one count was recorded for this clone. V usage is TRBV9 and J usage is TRBJ2-3; 7 bases line up with TRBD2. Germline V gives CDR1 SGDLS, CDR2 YYNGEE. J gave up 4 bases and V 4 bases, and 6 bases lay outside the gene matches. The CDR3 has 14 residues. Written as DNA, the CDR3 is TGTGCCAGCAGCCGGGACTACCCCCCAGATACGCAGTATTTT. This encodes CASSRDYPPDTQYF.

The chain joins TRBV18 to TRBJ2-5; D is undetermined. CDR3 size: 14 residues. The germline V gene has CDR1 KGHSH and CDR2 LQKENI. V was shortened by 3 bases and J by 5 bases, with 13 bases between the two germline ends. This chain's CDR3 is CASSPNGGGETQYF. The CDR3 nucleotides are TGTGCCAGCTCACCTAACGGCGGTGGGGAGACCCAGTACTTC. Drawing the rest from reference TRBV18 and TRBJ2-5, the complete variable domain is NAGVMQNPRHLVRRRGQEARLRCSPMKGHSHVYWYRQLPEEGLKFMVYLQKENIIDESGMPKERFSAEFPKEGPSILRIQQVVRGDSAAYFCASSPNGGGETQYFGPGTRLLVL.

This chain uses TRBV28 with TRBJ2-1, with TRBD2 matching 14 bases. Germline lookup yields CDR1 MDHEN and CDR2 SYDVKM. Trimming removed 4 bases from V and 4 bases from J; junction bases left unmatched: 21. The CDR3 is 22 amino acids. CDR3 coding DNA: TGTGCCAGCAGTTCCACACGTCCGGGACTAGCGGGAGTTAGCGCGACTTACAATGAGCAGTTCTTC. Protein product: CASSSTRPGLAGVSATYNEQFF.

The chain employs TRBV30 and TRBJ2-4; no firm D call. V was clipped by 1 base and J by 0 bases, with 13 bases between them. This CDR3 spans 16 amino acids. The V gene's germline CDR1 is GTSNPN and CDR2 SVGIG (reference sequence). The CDR3 loop reads CAWSGGIGLAKNIQYF. CDR3 in DNA: TGTGCCTGGAGTGGAGGTATTGGCCTAGCCAAAAACATTCAGTACTTC. The complete variable domain, with remaining parts taken from reference TRBV30 and TRBJ2-4, reads SQTIHQWPATLVQPVGSPLSLECTVEGTSNPNLYWYRQAAGRGLQLLFYSVGIGQISSEVPQNLSASRPQDRQFILSSKKLLLSDSGFYLCAWSGGIGLAKNIQYFGAGTRLSVL.

The V and J genes are TRBV6-1 and TRBJ2-3; 11 bases line up with TRBD2. V gave up 4 bases and J gave up 4 bases; unmatched junction bases: 10. Per germline, CDR1 MNHNS and CDR2 SASEGT. This CDR3 spans 17 amino acids. CDR3 sequence (DNA): TGTGCCAGCAGTGGTAGCGGGGGGGCTAGGGGGCCAGATACGCAGTATTTT. Residues: CASSGSGGARGPDTQYF.

This rearrangement joins TRBV5-1 to TRBJ2-1; TRBD1 might be the D (5 bases). Trimming pared 4 bases from V and 2 bases from J, leaving 10 bases between. The germline gives CDR1 SGHRS, CDR2 YFSETQ. This CDR3 is built from 14 residues. The CDR3 DNA reads TGCGCCAGCAGCCTGACAGCTACCTACAATGAGCAGTTCTTC. This gives the protein CASSLTATYNEQFF.

This clone was seen only once. The CDR3 loop is CASSLTEGVYGYTF. For the CDR3, the DNA is TGTGCCAGCAGCTTAACTGAGGGAGTCTATGGCTACACCTTC. This sequence joins TRBV5-5 and TRBJ1-2; D remains ambiguous. V lost 2 bases to trimming and J lost 4 bases, with 12 bases between them. CDR3 length: 14 amino acids. CDR1 SGHKS and CDR2 YYEKEE come from the germline V gene (reference sequence).

The V and J genes are TRBV18 and TRBJ1-6; no clear D. V gave up 6 bases and J gave up 7 bases, with 13 bases separating them. This CDR3 comprises 14 residues. Germline CDR1 and CDR2: KGHSH and LQKENI. The DNA for the CDR3 is TGTGCCAGCTCCCTAGGACGGGGAAATTCACCCCTCCACTTT. This sequence encodes CASSLGRGNSPLHF.

The gene calls are TRBV19 and TRBJ1-1; D remains unclear. CDR1 and CDR2 from the germline V gene are LNHDA and SQIVND (reference sequence). The length of the CDR3 is 14 residues. Trimming pared 2 bases from V and 1 base from J, leaving 8 bases between. The CDR3: CASSILGRNTEAFF. The CDR3, as DNA: TGTGCCAGTAGTATACTAGGGAGGAACACTGAAGCTTTCTTT.

V is TRBV27 and J is TRBJ1-3, with 10 bases that match TRBD1. This CDR3 comprises 16 residues. The ends lost 4 bases at V and 3 bases at J; junction bases unmatched: 6. Germline V lookup: CDR1 MNHEY, CDR2 SMNVEV (reference sequence). The CDR3 DNA sequence: TGTGCCAGCAGTTCCACGACAGGGGGCATTGGAAACACCATATATTTT. This encodes CASSSTTGGIGNTIYF.